The 31 T cell receptor beta chains below come from one sample, sequenced in a study of cytomegalovirus exposure and HLA in healthy donors. 60 Vbeta and 13 Jbeta primers were used in PCR. Assay used: immunoSEQ multiplex PCR; TCRdb lists only in-frame clones, some missing. The sample yields some 42,000 clones, approximately 55% seen once. What was sequenced was PBMCs. Source of these receptors: a human donor in good health.

The CDR3 DNA reads as TGTGCCAGCAGCTTACGGGAGCGATATAATTCACCCCTCCACTTT. This gives the protein CASSLRERYNSPLHF. The V gene is TRBV13, the J gene TRBJ1-6, with D unclear. The CDR3 is 15 amino acids. V was trimmed by 2 bases and J by 4 bases, leaving 9 bases between them. CDR1 and CDR2 from the germline V gene are PRHDT and FYEKMQ (reference sequence).

J is TRBJ1-2 and V is TRBV7-8; 7 positions match TRBD1. The length of the CDR3 is 15 residues. The trim removed 2 bases at V and 3 bases at J, leaving 6 bases unmatched. Germline V gene sequence: CDR1 SGHVS, CDR2 FQNEAQ. The CDR3 region is CASSLHWQGDYGYTF. For the CDR3, the DNA is TGTGCCAGCAGCTTACATTGGCAGGGGGACTATGGCTACACCTTC.

V usage is TRBV5-4 and J usage is TRBJ1-2, with 11 bases identical to TRBD1. The trim removed 5 bases at V and 4 bases at J, leaving 13 bases unmatched. Germline-derived CDR1 and CDR2 are SGHNT and YYREEE (reference sequence). The CDR3 contains 17 residues. The CDR3 protein is CASRRGGQGVSLYGYTF. DNA for the CDR3: TGTGCCAGCAGACGGGGGGGACAGGGGGTTTCCCTCTATGGCTACACCTTC.

V gene TRBV19 combines with J gene TRBJ1-2; D might be TRBD1 (6 bases). V was clipped by 6 bases and J by 7 bases, with 18 bases between them. This CDR3 is 14 amino acids long. Per the germline V gene, CDR1 is LNHDA and CDR2 is SQIVND (reference sequence). The CDR3 nucleotides are TGTGCCAGTAGGCCCCGTCGGGGGGCGGGTGGCTACACCTTC. It codes for CASRPRRGAGGYTF.

The chain carries TRBV7-2 and TRBJ1-5; D perhaps matches TRBD1 (6 bases). The germline gives CDR1 SGHTA, CDR2 FQGNSA. The CDR3 consists of 16 residues. V dropped 5 bases and J dropped 4 bases, with 18 bases sitting between them. Here the CDR3 reads CASSPDGQTRNQPQHF. The DNA of the CDR3 is TGTGCCAGCAGCCCCGACGGACAGACGAGGAATCAGCCCCAGCATTTT.

The V call is TRBV7-6, the J call TRBJ1-3; 7 bases map to TRBD1. This CDR3 has 17 residues. CDR1 is SGHVS and CDR2 is FNYEAQ in the germline V gene. V lost 5 bases to trimming and J lost 0 bases; unmatched junction nucleotides: 10. The CDR3 DNA reads TGTGCCAGCAGCCAAGGCGGGACAGTTTACTCTGGAAACACCATATATTTT. Translation: CASSQGGTVYSGNTIYF.

The V gene is TRBV7-3, the J gene TRBJ2-3; 9 bases are a match to TRBD1. The germline CDR1 and CDR2 sequences are SGHTA and FQGTGA. V was pared by 1 base and J by 2 bases, with 10 bases of the junction left unmatched. This CDR3 is built from 18 residues. CDR3 sequence (DNA): TGTGCCAGCAGCTTAAGGGGGAATACAGGGGGCCCCACAGATACGCAGTATTTT. This sequence encodes CASSLRGNTGGPTDTQYF.

This clone was observed a few times. The chain links TRBV7-2 to TRBJ1-2, with 7 positions matching TRBD1. J lost 2 bases, V lost 5 bases, and 5 bases had no gene match. CDR3 length equals 14 residues. Per the germline V gene, CDR1 is SGHTA and CDR2 is FQGNSA. The CDR3 DNA reads as TGTGCCAGCAGCACCACGACAGGGAACTATGGCTACACCTTC. This translates into CASSTTTGNYGYTF.

The chain links TRBV2 to TRBJ1-1, with unresolved D. CDR3 size: 13 residues. The V gene's germline CDR1 is SNHLY and CDR2 FYNNEI. Trimming shortened V by 8 bases and J by 0 bases, and 10 bases separated the two germline ends. This CDR3 is CASQRLLNTEAFF. CDR3 sequence (DNA): TGTGCCAGCCAAAGACTCCTGAACACTGAAGCTTTCTTT.

This sequence joins TRBV5-1 and TRBJ1-4; tentative D call: TRBD1 (6 bases). Germline CDR1 and CDR2: SGHRS and YFSETQ. The V and J ends lost 4 bases and 8 bases respectively, with 12 bases between them. This CDR3 contains 13 residues. This chain's CDR3 is CASSKGVQEKLFF. The CDR3 DNA is TGCGCCAGCAGCAAGGGGGTACAAGAAAAACTGTTTTTT.

The chain recombines TRBV6-6 with TRBJ2-5; 13 bases agree with TRBD2. After removal of 4 bases from V and 5 bases from J, the junction contained 4 bases not matched to a gene. The CDR3 extends over 15 amino acids. CDR1 MNHNY and CDR2 SVGAGI come from the germline V gene (reference sequence). The CDR3 reads CASSSRTSGSETQYF. The CDR3 region has the DNA TGTGCCAGCAGTTCTAGGACTAGCGGGAGTGAGACCCAGTACTTC.

The chain links TRBV5-3 to TRBJ2-7; D is unclear. With the DNA end fitting TRBJ2-1 better, the J assignment may be wrong. TRBV5-3 is flagged as an ORF with uncertain function. CDR3 length equals 13 residues. The DNA of the CDR3 is TGTGCCAGAAGCTTGGGGGCAGCTGATGAGCAGTTCTTC. Its translation: CARSLGAADEQFF.

The chain employs TRBV7-3 and TRBJ2-3; 7 nucleotides match TRBD1. Germline V gene data show CDR1 as SGHTA and CDR2 as FQGTGA. J lost 0 bases, V lost 5 bases, and 2 bases had no gene match. This CDR3 contains 14 residues. The CDR3 region is CASSMGQSTDTQYF. CDR3 in DNA: TGTGCCAGCAGCATGGGACAGAGCACAGATACGCAGTATTTT.

The chain uses TRBV7-2 and TRBJ2-1; 12 bases line up with TRBD2. This CDR3 has 16 residues. Germline V CDR1 and CDR2: SGHTA, FQGNSA. J was trimmed by 0 bases and V by 5 bases; bases with no gene match: 2. CDR3 amino acids: CASSLTSGGSYNEQFF. CDR3 bases: TGTGCCAGCAGCCTGACTAGCGGGGGCTCCTACAATGAGCAGTTCTTC.

This clone was found a few times. This chain uses TRBV19 with TRBJ1-4; D uncertain. In germline, CDR1 is LNHDA, CDR2 SQIVND (reference sequence). This CDR3 contains 13 residues. V was trimmed by 9 bases and J by 7 bases, leaving 15 bases between them. The DNA of the CDR3 is TGTGCCAGCGAACACCCAGTAGCTGAAAAACTGTTTTTT. It specifies CASEHPVAEKLFF.

The J gene is TRBJ2-1, the V gene TRBV5-1, with 16 bases lining up with TRBD2. The germline V gene encodes CDR1 SGHRS and CDR2 YFSETQ. The junction had 13 bases not matched to a gene; V was cut back by 4 bases and J by 15 bases. CDR3 length: 16 residues. This chain's CDR3 is CASSLSSGTSGRGGFF. CDR3 DNA: TGCGCCAGCAGCCTCTCCTCCGGGACTAGCGGGAGGGGGGGGTTCTTC.

This sequence joins TRBV6-1 and TRBJ1-2, with 11 positions matching TRBD1. The CDR3 runs to 15 residues. Trimming at V came to 9 bases and at J to 6 bases, leaving 12 bases not matched to a gene. Germline-derived CDR1 and CDR2 are MNHNS and SASEGT. This CDR3 reads CASLRGQGAADGYTF. The DNA for the CDR3 is TGTGCCAGTTTAAGAGGACAGGGGGCAGCGGATGGCTACACCTTC.

This clone is a singleton in its sample. The chain couples TRBV21-1 to TRBJ1-5; the DNA was not used to check the table's D call, TRBD1. TRBV21-1 is labeled a pseudogene. This CDR3 region has 13 residues. CDR3 sequence (DNA): TGTGCCAGCAGCAAACAGGGCAATCAGCCCCAGCATTTT. This sequence encodes CASSKQGNQPQHF.

The chain carries TRBV27 and TRBJ1-1, with 8 bases aligning to TRBD1. CDR1 is MNHEY and CDR2 is SMNVEV in the germline V gene (reference sequence). The CDR3 sequence is 14 residues long. The V gene end was trimmed by 6 bases and the J gene end by 4 bases; junction bases not matched to a gene: 7. The CDR3 coding sequence is TGTGCCAGCAGAAGACAGGGGATGGGCACTGAAGCTTTCTTT. This sequence encodes CASRRQGMGTEAFF.

This clone turned up a few times. This chain joins TRBV11-2 and TRBJ1-3; D is perhaps TRBD1 (5 bases). Looked up from germline, CDR1 is SGHAT and CDR2 is FQNNGV. Between the trimmed V and J ends, which lost 5 bases and 4 bases, there was a span of 18 bases. This CDR3 is 16 amino acids long. CDR3 coding DNA: TGTGCCAGCAGCCTTAGCAGGGAAATTACGGGAAACACCATATATTTT. This gives the protein CASSLSREITGNTIYF.

The rearrangement uses TRBV7-6 and TRBJ2-5; D perhaps matches TRBD2 (7 bases). Trimming left V 4 bases short and J 5 bases short, with 26 bases between. The CDR3 is made up of 18 amino acids. CDR1 is SGHVS, CDR2 FNYEAQ, per germline. The CDR3 nucleotides read TGTGCCAGCAGCTCCCGAGTACCGGGGGGCACCAGGGTGGAGACCCAGTACTTC. Its translation is CASSSRVPGGTRVETQYF.

This clone turned up a few times. This chain connects TRBV19 to TRBJ2-1; D possibly corresponds to TRBD1 (9 bases). CDR1 and CDR2 from the germline V gene are LNHDA and SQIVND (reference sequence). The length of the CDR3 is 16 residues. V dropped 7 bases and J dropped 4 bases, with 20 bases sitting between them. The CDR3 loop reads CASTHIAGTGYNEQFF. The CDR3 DNA is TGTGCCAGTACCCACATAGCGGGGACAGGGTACAATGAGCAGTTCTTC.

The rearrangement links TRBV10-3 to TRBJ1-2, with D maybe TRBD1 (6 bases). Between the trimmed V and J ends, which lost 6 bases and 2 bases, there was a span of 10 bases. Germline CDR1 and CDR2: ENHRY and SYGVKD. This CDR3 is built from 13 residues. In nucleotides, the CDR3 is TGTGCCATCAGCGATGGACAGAACTATGGCTACACCTTC. Protein product: CAISDGQNYGYTF.

V is TRBV6-5 and J is TRBJ2-7, with 9 bases identical to TRBD2. Germline V gene sequence: CDR1 MNHEY, CDR2 SVGAGI. After removal of 4 bases from V and 2 bases from J, the junction contained 9 bases not matched to a gene. The CDR3 covers 16 residues. CDR3 region: CASSLRGVAGAYEQYF. The CDR3 DNA reads as TGTGCCAGCAGTTTAAGGGGAGTAGCGGGGGCCTACGAGCAGTACTTC.

This chain uses TRBV2 with TRBJ2-1; D perhaps matches TRBD1 (5 bases). The germline V and J ends were trimmed by 5 bases and 10 bases, with 9 bases remaining between them. Germline V gives CDR1 SNHLY, CDR2 FYNNEI. CDR3 length equals 11 residues. The CDR3 loop is CASSLAGEQFF. The CDR3 region has the DNA TGTGCCAGCAGTCTCGCAGGGGAGCAGTTCTTC.

V and J are TRBV6-5 and TRBJ2-2; 12 bases are a match to TRBD2. From germline, CDR1 is MNHEY and CDR2 SVGAGI. CDR3 length: 14 residues. V lost 9 bases to trimming and J lost 8 bases; unmatched junction nucleotides: 7. The CDR3 nucleotides read TGTGCCAGTTCGACTAGCGGGAGTTCTGGGGAGCTGTTTTTT. It translates to CASSTSGSSGELFF.

The V call is TRBV7-8, the J call TRBJ2-2, with 8 bases fitting TRBD1. The germline V gene encodes CDR1 SGHVS and CDR2 FQNEAQ. V gave up 4 bases and J gave up 1 base; unmatched junction bases: 11. The CDR3 sequence is 18 residues long. The CDR3 DNA reads as TGTGCCAGCAGCTCCCGACAAACAGGGGGTGGGAACACCGGGGAGCTGTTTTTT. Translation gives CASSSRQTGGGNTGELFF.

The rearrangement links TRBV6-6 to TRBJ2-7, with 14 bases fitting TRBD2. CDR1 is MNHNY and CDR2 is SVGAGI in the germline V gene (reference sequence). The CDR3 is made up of 15 amino acids. The V gene end was trimmed by 4 bases and the J gene end by 7 bases; junction bases not matched to a gene: 6. CDR3 coding DNA: TGTGCCAGCAGTTCGGTGGGACTAGCGGGAGTAGAGCAGTACTTC. This gives the protein CASSSVGLAGVEQYF.

The J gene is TRBJ1-4, the V gene TRBV2, with D possibly TRBD1 on 6 matching bases. Germline CDR1 SNHLY, CDR2 FYNNEI. This CDR3 has 16 amino acids. V dropped 6 bases and J dropped 3 bases, with 17 bases sitting between them. CDR3 residues: CASSDPDSLSNEKLFF. For the CDR3, the DNA is TGTGCCAGCAGCGACCCGGACAGTTTATCTAATGAAAAACTGTTTTTT.

The chain uses TRBV4-1 and TRBJ2-7, with 11 nucleotides matching TRBD2. The ends lost 5 bases at V and 0 bases at J; junction bases unmatched: 6. The length of the CDR3 is 16 residues. In germline, CDR1 is MGHRA, CDR2 YSYEKL. The CDR3: CASSFRLAGPSYEQYF. The CDR3 DNA follows: TGCGCCAGCAGCTTCCGACTAGCGGGGCCCTCCTACGAGCAGTACTTC.

This clone was seen just once. V gene TRBV5-5 combines with J gene TRBJ1-6; 9 nucleotides match TRBD1. The CDR3 runs 16 residues. The J segment lost 8 bases and the V segment lost 1 base, leaving 7 bases of the junction unmatched. Germline values: CDR1 SGHKS, CDR2 YYEKEE (reference sequence). The CDR3 sequence is CASSLLTGGGYSPLHF. DNA of the CDR3: TGTGCCAGCAGCTTGCTTACAGGGGGCGGGTATTCACCCCTCCACTTT.